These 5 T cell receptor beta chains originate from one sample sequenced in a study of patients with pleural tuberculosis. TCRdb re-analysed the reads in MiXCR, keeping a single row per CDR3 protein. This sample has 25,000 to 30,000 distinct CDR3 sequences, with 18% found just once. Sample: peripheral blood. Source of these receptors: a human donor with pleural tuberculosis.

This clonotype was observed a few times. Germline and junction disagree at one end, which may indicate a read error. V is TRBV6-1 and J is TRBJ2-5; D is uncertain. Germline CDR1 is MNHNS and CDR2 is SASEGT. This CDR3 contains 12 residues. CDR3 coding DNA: TGTGCCAGCAGTCCTTCGGCTAGGACCCAGTGCTTC. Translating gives CASSPSARTQCF.

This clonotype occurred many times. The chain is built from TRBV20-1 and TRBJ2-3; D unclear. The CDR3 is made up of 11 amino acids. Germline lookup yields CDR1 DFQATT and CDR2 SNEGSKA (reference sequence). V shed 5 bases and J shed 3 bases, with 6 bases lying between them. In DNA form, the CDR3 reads TGCAGTGCTGCAGAAACAGATACGCAGTATTTT. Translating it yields CSAAETDTQYF.

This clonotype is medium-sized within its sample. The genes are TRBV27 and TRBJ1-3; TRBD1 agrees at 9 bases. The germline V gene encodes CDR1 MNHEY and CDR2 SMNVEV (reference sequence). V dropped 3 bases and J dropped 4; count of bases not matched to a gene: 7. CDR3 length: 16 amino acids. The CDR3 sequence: CASSFGGTGSGNTIYF. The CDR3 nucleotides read TGTGCCAGCAGTTTCGGGGGGACAGGGTCCGGAAACACCATATATTTT.

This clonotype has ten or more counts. This chain's CDR3 is CASSQEAYGSSYNEQFF. The CDR3 coding sequence is TGCGCCAGCAGCCAAGAGGCGTACGGGAGCTCCTACAATGAGCAGTTCTTC. The chain links TRBV4-1 to TRBJ2-1, with a weak D call TRBD2 (6 bases). Germline-derived CDR1 and CDR2 are MGHRA and YSYEKL. This CDR3 is built from 17 residues. With 0 bases removed from V and 0 bases from J, the gap between germline ends came to 12 bases.

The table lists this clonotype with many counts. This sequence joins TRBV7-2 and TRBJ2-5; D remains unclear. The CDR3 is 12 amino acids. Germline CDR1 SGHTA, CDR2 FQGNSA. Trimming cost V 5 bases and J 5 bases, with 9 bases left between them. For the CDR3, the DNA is TGTGCCAGCAGCCACAATTGGGAGACCCAGTACTTC. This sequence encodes CASSHNWETQYF.